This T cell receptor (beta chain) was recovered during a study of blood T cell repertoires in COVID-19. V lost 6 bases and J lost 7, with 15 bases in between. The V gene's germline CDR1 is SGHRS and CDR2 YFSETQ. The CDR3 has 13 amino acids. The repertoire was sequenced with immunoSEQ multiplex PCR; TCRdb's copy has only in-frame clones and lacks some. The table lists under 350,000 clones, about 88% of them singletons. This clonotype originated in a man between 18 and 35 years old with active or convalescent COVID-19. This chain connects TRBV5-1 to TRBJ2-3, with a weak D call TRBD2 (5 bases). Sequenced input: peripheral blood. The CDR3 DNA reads TGCGCCAGCACCGCGGGCGCCTTTAATACGCAGTATTTT. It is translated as CASTAGAFNTQYF.